A selection of T cell receptor beta chains follows, all from one sample in a study of technical replicates of blood from a handful of donors. The data were produced by immunoSEQ multiplex PCR, yet TCRdb's version contains in-frame clones alone and is incomplete. The top ten hold about 0.26% of the sample, which has tens of thousands of clones, about 93% seen once. Sequencing used T cells isolated from PBMCs. The receptors shown here come from a human donor in good health. Each CDR3 is given without its conserved first and last residue.

v_gene: TRBV6-4; j_gene: TRBJ1-2; CDR3aa: ASRGQGSSNYGYT
v_gene: TRBV18; j_gene: TRBJ2-7; CDR3aa: ASSPGTAYEQY
v_gene: TRBV28; j_gene: TRBJ1-5; CDR3aa: ASSFPGTGRDQPQH
v_gene: TRBV6-4; j_gene: TRBJ2-3; CDR3aa: ASSDSIGTSLSSTDTQY
v_gene: TRBV19; j_gene: TRBJ2-1; CDR3aa: ASRLAGVLDEQF
v_gene: TRBV4-1; j_gene: TRBJ2-1; CDR3aa: ASSQEPTGSSYNEQF
v_gene: TRBV5-1; j_gene: TRBJ1-2; CDR3aa: ASSADRGGYT
v_gene: TRBV7-6; j_gene: TRBJ2-1; CDR3aa: ASSRASGGASYNEQF
v_gene: TRBV7-3; j_gene: TRBJ1-1; CDR3aa: ASSLNGGENTEAF
v_gene: TRBV6-1; j_gene: TRBJ2-1; CDR3aa: ASSWDRGPYNEQF
v_gene: TRBV6-1; j_gene: TRBJ1-3; CDR3aa: ASSTFGVSGNTIY
v_gene: TRBV2; j_gene: TRBJ1-1; CDR3aa: ASSDRGRPLEAF
v_gene: TRBV6-5; j_gene: TRBJ2-7; CDR3aa: ASSYSAGAPYEQY
v_gene: TRBV28; j_gene: TRBJ1-5; CDR3aa: ASSEVKGHQPQH
v_gene: TRBV10-3; j_gene: TRBJ2-4; CDR3aa: AISESSQGAKNIQY
v_gene: TRBV14; j_gene: TRBJ1-2; CDR3aa: ASSQDGSARDYYGYT
v_gene: TRBV7-9; j_gene: TRBJ1-2; CDR3aa: ASRSGYYGYT
v_gene: TRBV5-1; j_gene: TRBJ1-5; CDR3aa: ASSLNLDQPQH
v_gene: TRBV30; j_gene: TRBJ2-7; CDR3aa: AWSSATGFYEQY
v_gene: TRBV6-1; j_gene: TRBJ1-2; CDR3aa: ASSLDRPYGYT
v_gene: TRBV6-5; j_gene: TRBJ2-1; CDR3aa: ASSQPGHKYNEQF
v_gene: TRBV7-9; j_gene: TRBJ2-7; CDR3aa: ASSRGQGTVYEQY
v_gene: TRBV4-1; j_gene: TRBJ2-1; CDR3aa: ASSPLGAKGGNEQF
v_gene: TRBV7-9; j_gene: TRBJ2-7; CDR3aa: ASSLMVGSREQY
v_gene: TRBV5-4; j_gene: TRBJ1-2; CDR3aa: ASSPGGGYT
v_gene: TRBV5-1; j_gene: TRBJ2-5; CDR3aa: ASSLAEPQETQY
v_gene: TRBV27; j_gene: TRBJ2-3; CDR3aa: ASSSYTTVSGSRWADTQY
v_gene: TRBV14; j_gene: TRBJ2-7; CDR3aa: ASSPLAGGYEQY
v_gene: TRBV5-4; j_gene: TRBJ1-6; CDR3aa: ASSEMALGWASPLH
v_gene: TRBV7-3; j_gene: TRBJ2-3; CDR3aa: ASSSSGGATDTQY
v_gene: TRBV21-1; j_gene: TRBJ2-7; CDR3aa: ASSKKRAGTDRDSSYEQY
v_gene: TRBV6-1; j_gene: TRBJ2-5; CDR3aa: ASSELVGRAWETQY
v_gene: TRBV11-2; j_gene: TRBJ2-1; CDR3aa: ASSLDLAPLNEQF
v_gene: TRBV7-2; j_gene: TRBJ2-1; CDR3aa: ASSLVASGGYEQF
v_gene: TRBV30; j_gene: TRBJ2-3; CDR3aa: AGGLAGDTDTQY
v_gene: TRBV5-8; j_gene: TRBJ2-5; CDR3aa: ASSFGQGAGIETQY
v_gene: TRBV19; j_gene: TRBJ2-1; CDR3aa: ASTRSGTSVYNEQF
v_gene: TRBV9; j_gene: TRBJ2-7; CDR3aa: ASSVAGTGGLEQY
v_gene: TRBV30; j_gene: TRBJ2-5; CDR3aa: AWSVERVEETQY
v_gene: TRBV7-9; j_gene: TRBJ1-5; CDR3aa: ASSLARAEDSNQPQH
v_gene: TRBV30; j_gene: TRBJ1-2; CDR3aa: AWALTGTAKIYGYT